This T cell receptor (beta chain) is from a study of T cells in Graves' hyperthyroidism and ophthalmopathy. Overall study results and limits: Most thyroid clonotypes expanded above 0.001 were also detected in blood. Ophthalmopathy got predicted by the model a median about six months before its onset.

The blood sample was taken at first hyperthyroidism diagnosis, before any ophthalmopathy symptoms. PBMCs were obtained from 7.5 to 10 ml fresh peripheral blood. This clonotype was counted many times. No antigen is known for it. The CDR3 is made up of 14 amino acids. Germline CDR1 reads LGHDT; CDR2 reads YNNKEL (reference sequence). V dropped 4 bases and J dropped 5; count of bases not matched to a gene: 6. It was RNA transcripts that yielded the amplified TCR beta CDR3 regions. The TCR CDR3 first-round RT-PCR relied on the HTBI primer set. TCRdb ran MiXCR on the multiplex PCR reads and lists one entry per CDR3 protein. The sample yields roughly 500,000 distinct CDR3 sequences, roughly 14% seen once.

Sequenced material: blood. This rearrangement joins TRBV3-1 to TRBJ2-5; TRBD1 agrees at 8 bases. The sequence came from a woman aged 25 to 45 with Graves' hyperthyroidism that later progressed to Graves' ophthalmopathy. CDR3 protein: CASSPTGVLETQYF. CDR3 sequence (DNA): TGTGCCAGCAGCCCGACAGGGGTGTTGGAGACCCAGTACTTC.